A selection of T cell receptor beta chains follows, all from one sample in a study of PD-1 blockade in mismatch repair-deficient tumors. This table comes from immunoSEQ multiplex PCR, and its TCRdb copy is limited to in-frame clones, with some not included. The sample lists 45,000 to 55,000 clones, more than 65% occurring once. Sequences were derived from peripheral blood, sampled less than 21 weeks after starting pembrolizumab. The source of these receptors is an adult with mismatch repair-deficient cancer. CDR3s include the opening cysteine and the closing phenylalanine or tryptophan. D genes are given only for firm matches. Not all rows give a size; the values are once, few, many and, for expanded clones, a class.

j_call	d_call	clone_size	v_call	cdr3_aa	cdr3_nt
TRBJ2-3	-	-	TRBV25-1	CASSDPTRGSDTQYF	TGTGCCAGCAGTGATCCCACCCGGGGGTCAGATACGCAGTATTTT
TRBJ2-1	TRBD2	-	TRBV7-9	CASSSISGRDYNEQFF	TGTGCCAGCAGCTCCATTAGCGGGAGGGACTACAATGAGCAGTTCTTC
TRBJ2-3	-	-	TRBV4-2	CASSQEYSGDTQYF	TGTGCCAGCAGCCAAGAGTATTCGGGAGATACGCAGTATTTT
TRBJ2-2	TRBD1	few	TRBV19	CASRTGTGHTGELFF	TGTGCCAGTAGGACCGGGACAGGTCACACCGGGGAGCTGTTTTTT
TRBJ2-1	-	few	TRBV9	CASSVEAGSYNEQFF	TGTGCCAGCAGCGTAGAGGCGGGCTCCTACAATGAGCAGTTCTTC
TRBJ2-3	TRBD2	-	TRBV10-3	CASTEGLAVTDTQYF	TGTGCCAGCACGGAGGGACTAGCGGTCACAGATACGCAGTATTTT
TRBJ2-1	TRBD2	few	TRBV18	CASSPGLAEYNEQFF	TGTGCCAGCTCACCCGGACTAGCGGAATACAATGAGCAGTTCTTC
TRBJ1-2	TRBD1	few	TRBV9	CASSVGQGIGGYTF	TGTGCCAGCAGCGTTGGACAGGGAATAGGTGGCTACACCTTC
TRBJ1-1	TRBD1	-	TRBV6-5	CAAPRAGGNTEAFF	TGTGCCGCCCCCCGGGCAGGGGGAAACACTGAAGCTTTCTTT
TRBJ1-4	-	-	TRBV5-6	CASSFGTGTTNEKLFF	TGTGCCAGCAGCTTTGGCACAGGAACAACTAATGAAAAACTGTTTTTT
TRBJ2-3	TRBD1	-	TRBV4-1	CASSQLTGAEGDTQYF	TGCGCCAGCAGCCAACTGACAGGGGCCGAGGGAGATACGCAGTATTTT
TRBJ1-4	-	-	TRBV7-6	CASSATGATNEKLFF	TGTGCCAGCAGCGCAACAGGAGCAACTAATGAAAAACTGTTTTTT
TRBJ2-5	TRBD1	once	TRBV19	CASSIGTGGRETQYF	TGTGCCAGTAGTATCGGGACAGGGGGCCGAGAGACCCAGTACTTC